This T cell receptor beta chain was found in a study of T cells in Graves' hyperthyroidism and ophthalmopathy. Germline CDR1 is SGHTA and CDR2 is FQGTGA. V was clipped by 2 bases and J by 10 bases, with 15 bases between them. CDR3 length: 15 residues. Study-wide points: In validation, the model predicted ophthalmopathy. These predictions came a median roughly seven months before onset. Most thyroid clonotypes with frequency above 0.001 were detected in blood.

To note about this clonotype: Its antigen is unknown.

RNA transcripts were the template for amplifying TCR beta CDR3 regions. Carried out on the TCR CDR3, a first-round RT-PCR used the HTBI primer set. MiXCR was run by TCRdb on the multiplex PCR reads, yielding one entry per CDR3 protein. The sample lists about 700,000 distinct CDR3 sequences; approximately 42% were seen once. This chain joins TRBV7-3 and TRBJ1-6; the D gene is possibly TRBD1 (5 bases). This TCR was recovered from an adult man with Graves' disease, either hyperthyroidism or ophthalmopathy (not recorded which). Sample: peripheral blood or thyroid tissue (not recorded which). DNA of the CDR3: TGTGCCAGCAGCTTATCGGGGGGGACCGCATCACCCCTCCACTTT. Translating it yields CASSLSGGTASPLHF.